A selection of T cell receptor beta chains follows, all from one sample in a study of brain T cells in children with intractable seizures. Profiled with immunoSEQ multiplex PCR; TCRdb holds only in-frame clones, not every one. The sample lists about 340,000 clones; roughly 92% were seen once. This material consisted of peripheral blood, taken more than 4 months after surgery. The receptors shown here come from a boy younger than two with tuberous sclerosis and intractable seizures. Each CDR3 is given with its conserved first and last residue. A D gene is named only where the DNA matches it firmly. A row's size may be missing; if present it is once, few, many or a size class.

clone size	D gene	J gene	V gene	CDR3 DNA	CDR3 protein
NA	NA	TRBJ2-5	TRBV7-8	TGTGCCAGCAGCCCCAGAGAGACCCAGTACTTC	CASSPRETQYF
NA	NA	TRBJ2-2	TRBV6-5	TGTGCCAGCAGTTACTCAGGGGCGGTCACCGGGGAGCTGTTTTTT	CASSYSGAVTGELFF
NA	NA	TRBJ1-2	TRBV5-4	TGTGCCAGCAGCCCCAACAGGGATGGCTACACCTTC	CASSPNRDGYTF
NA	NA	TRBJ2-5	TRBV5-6	TGTGCCAGCAGCATGGACAGAGAGACCCAGTACTTC	CASSMDRETQYF
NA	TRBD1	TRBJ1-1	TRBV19	TGTGCCAGTAGTTGGAGCGACAGGGGCACTGAAGCTTTCTTT	CASSWSDRGTEAFF
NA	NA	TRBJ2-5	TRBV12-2	TGTGCAAGTCGCTTGGCGGAAGGAATCGGGACCCAGTACTTC	CASRLAEGIGTQYF
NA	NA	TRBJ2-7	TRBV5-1	TGCGCCAGCAGCAGGGACTACGAGCAGTACTTC	CASSRDYEQYF
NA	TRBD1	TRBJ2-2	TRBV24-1	TGTGCCACCCAGGGGGTCTTGGGCACCGGGGAGCTGTTTTTT	CATQGVLGTGELFF
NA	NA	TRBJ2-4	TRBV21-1	TGTGCCAGCAGTTCAGACCTAGCCAAAAACATTCAGTACTTC	CASSSDLAKNIQYF
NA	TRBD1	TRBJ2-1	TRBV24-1	TGTGCCACCAGCAGGGACAGGGAGCAGTTCTTC	CATSRDREQFF
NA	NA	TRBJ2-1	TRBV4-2	TGTGCCAGCAGCCAAGCATACACTACACTACTAGACAATGAGCAGTTCTTC	CASSQAYTTLLDNEQFF
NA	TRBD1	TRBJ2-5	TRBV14	TGTGCCAGCAGCCCCCGGGACAGCCAAGAGACCCAGTACTTC	CASSPRDSQETQYF
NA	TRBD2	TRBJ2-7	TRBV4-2	TGTGCCAGCAGCCACAGGACTAGCGGTACCTACGAGCAGTACTTC	CASSHRTSGTYEQYF
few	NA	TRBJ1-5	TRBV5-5	TGTGCCAGCAGCTTGTTGCCGTTGAGCAATCAGCCCCAGCATTTT	CASSLLPLSNQPQHF
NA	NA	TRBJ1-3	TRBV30	TGTGCCTGGAGTGTAAGAGCAACAGGGAGGTCGACCATATATTTT	CAWSVRATGRSTIYF
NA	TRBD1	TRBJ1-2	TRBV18	TGTGCCAGCTCGCCAGGGGGGCACGACTATGGCTACACCTTC	CASSPGGHDYGYTF
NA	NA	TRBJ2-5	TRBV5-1	TGCGCCAGCAGCTCAAGAGACACTACCCAAGAGACCCAGTACTTC	CASSSRDTTQETQYF
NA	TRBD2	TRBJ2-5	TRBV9	TGTGCCAGCAGCGTCTCGGGCGGGGGGTCGGAGACCCAGTACTTC	CASSVSGGGSETQYF